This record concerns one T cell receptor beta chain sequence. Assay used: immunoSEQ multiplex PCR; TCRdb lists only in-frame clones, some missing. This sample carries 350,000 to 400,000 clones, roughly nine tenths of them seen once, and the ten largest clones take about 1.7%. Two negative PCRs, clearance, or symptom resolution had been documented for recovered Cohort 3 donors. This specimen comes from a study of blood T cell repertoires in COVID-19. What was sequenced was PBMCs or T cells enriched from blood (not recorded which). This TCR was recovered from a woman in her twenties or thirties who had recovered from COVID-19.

The CDR3 DNA reads TGCGCCAGCAGCCCGGGACTAGCGGGAGGTATGGTAGAGCAGTTCTTC. Encoded protein: CASSPGLAGGMVEQFF. The rearrangement joins TRBV5-1 to TRBJ2-1, with 15 nucleotides matching TRBD2. The CDR3 has 16 residues. Trimming at V came to 4 bases and at J to 10 bases, leaving 9 bases not matched to a gene. Germline CDR1 and CDR2: SGHRS and YFSETQ.